The clone carrying this TCR beta chain was seen a handful of times. As yet, its antigen is unknown. A multiplex PCR was run with 60 Vbeta primers and 13 Jbeta primers. Sequencing used immunoSEQ multiplex PCR; TCRdb keeps in-frame clones, though not all of them. The sample has roughly 160,000 clones, approximately 84% seen once. CDR3 length: 14 residues. Germline V gene lookup returns CDR1 MNHEY and CDR2 SMNVEV (reference sequence). J lost 14 bases, V lost 6 bases, and 15 bases had no gene match. These data come from a study of cytomegalovirus exposure and HLA in healthy donors. Study-wide findings and caveats: The study listed approximately 160 cytomegalovirus-associated TCR beta chains. Highest at DRB1 and lowest at HLA-C, TCR association rates differed among HLA loci in a later analysis. Several V segments, TRBV6-2 and TRBV6-3 among them, could not be told apart and were dropped.

This TCR derives from a woman aged 50 to 60 in good health and CMV-seropositive. This chain joins TRBV27 and TRBJ2-3; 9 nucleotides align to TRBD2. The source material was PBMCs. CDR3 nucleotide sequence: TGTGCCAGCAGCCTGGTAGCGGGGGTCCCTCACCCGTATTTT. Translated, it gives CASSLVAGVPHPYF.